The 9 T cell receptor beta chains below come from one sample, sequenced in a study of cytomegalovirus exposure and HLA in healthy donors. Primers: 60 Vbeta forward and 13 Jbeta reverse. TCRdb keeps only in-frame clones here, not all; method: immunoSEQ multiplex PCR. Of some 170,000 clones in the sample, more than 60% were seen once. The sample taken for sequencing was PBMCs. The receptors here all came from a middle-aged man in good health and CMV-seronegative.

This clone was detected only a few times. The gene calls are TRBV6-5 and TRBJ2-7, with D uncertain. The CDR3 loop spans 15 amino acids. Germline CDR1 reads MNHEY; CDR2 reads SVGAGI. Deletions cut 2 bases from V and 3 bases from J, with 14 bases between. The CDR3 region is CASSYRSLRSYEQYF. CDR3 DNA sequence: TGTGCCAGCAGTTACCGGTCCCTGAGGAGCTACGAGCAGTACTTC.

The chain links TRBV15 to TRBJ2-7; TRBD1 is a possible D gene (6 bases). Per germline, CDR1 LNHNV and CDR2 YYDKDF (reference sequence). The CDR3 runs 15 residues. The V gene lost 1 base and the J gene lost 2 bases, with 12 bases spanning the gap. CDR3 amino acids: CATSRGAGATYEQYF. The CDR3 DNA reads TGTGCCACCAGCAGAGGGGCAGGGGCGACCTACGAGCAGTACTTC.

This rearrangement joins TRBV5-8 to TRBJ2-5; 10 bases line up with TRBD1. With V trimmed by 4 bases and J by 4 bases, 4 bases remained unmatched. The CDR3 has 14 amino acids. Germline V gene lookup returns CDR1 SGHTS and CDR2 YDEGEE. CDR3 bases: TGTGCCAGCAGCGGCCGGGACAGGGGAGAGACCCAGTACTTC. It yields the protein CASSGRDRGETQYF.

The chain couples TRBV5-3 to TRBJ2-5; 7 bases are shared with TRBD2. TRBV5-3 is noted as an ORF with a role that remains uncertain. J was trimmed by 3 bases and V by 4 bases; bases with no gene match: 6. The CDR3 is 14 amino acids. CDR3 residues: CARSRGGNKETQYF. The CDR3 nucleotides are TGTGCCAGAAGCCGCGGGGGTAATAAAGAGACCCAGTACTTC.

V is TRBV7-9 and J is TRBJ2-7; possible D gene TRBD2, 5 bases. The CDR3 is made up of 15 amino acids. V was pared by 1 base and J by 4 bases, with 14 bases between. Germline CDR1 reads SEHNR; CDR2 reads FQNEAQ (reference sequence). The CDR3 sequence: CASSLVSGLKYEQYF. CDR3 nucleotide sequence: TGTGCCAGCAGCTTAGTATCTGGACTCAAATACGAGCAGTACTTC.

The chain uses TRBV9 and TRBJ2-1; D possibly corresponds to TRBD2 (6 bases). CDR1 is SGDLS, CDR2 YYNGEE, per germline. This CDR3 is 15 amino acids long. Trimming shortened V by 6 bases and J by 6 bases, and 19 bases separated the two germline ends. In DNA, the CDR3 is TGTGCCAGCACCCCCGGGGCAGGAGGGTTCAATGAGCAGTTCTTC. Its translation: CASTPGAGGFNEQFF.

This clone was seen more than once but under ten times. The rearrangement uses TRBV7-9 and TRBJ1-5; D may be TRBD1 (6 bases). CDR3 length: 15 amino acids. Per the germline V gene, CDR1 is SEHNR and CDR2 is FQNEAQ (reference sequence). With 7 bases removed from V and 2 bases from J, the gap between germline ends came to 15 bases. CDR3 DNA sequence: TGTGCCAGCACGGCAGGGGATGGGGGCAATCAGCCCCAGCATTTT. It codes for CASTAGDGGNQPQHF.

The J gene is TRBJ1-6, the V gene TRBV6-4; D remains ambiguous. The germline V and J ends were trimmed by 7 bases and 4 bases, with 11 bases remaining between them. In germline, CDR1 is MRHNA, CDR2 SNTAGT. The CDR3 extends over 14 amino acids. The CDR3: CASKSRVYNSPLHF. In DNA form, the CDR3 reads TGTGCCAGCAAATCACGGGTTTATAATTCACCCCTCCACTTT.

This clone was found a few times. The chain combines TRBV6-5 with TRBJ1-5; D remains unclear. Between the trimmed V and J ends, which lost 0 bases and 4 bases, there was a span of 10 bases. CDR1 and CDR2 from the germline V gene are MNHEY and SVGAGI. The CDR3 spans 15 residues. CDR3 nucleotide sequence: TGTGCCAGCAGTTACTCGAGCCGTAGTAATCAGCCCCAGCATTTT. Translation: CASSYSSRSNQPQHF.